This T cell receptor beta chain stems from a study of Graves' ophthalmopathy and Graves' hyperthyroidism. On the study more broadly: A follow-up of 18 months without ophthalmopathy meant that hyperthyroidism was stable.

Patients newly diagnosed with hyperthyroidism, under 2 months' duration, were aged 18 to 65, the study reports. The evidence that diagnosis relied on was clinical symptoms, serum thyroxine, TRAb, thyroid ultrasound and orbital computed tomography. General study points: It was with about 71% sensitivity and approximately 75% specificity that the model predicted ophthalmopathy progression.

RNA transcripts were the template, and TCR beta CDR3 regions were amplified from them. HTBI primers were used in a first-round RT-PCR, which preceded a second-round multiplex PCR. TCRdb re-analysed the multiplex PCR reads in MiXCR, keeping a single row per CDR3 protein. The table records approximately 540,000 distinct CDR3 sequences, roughly 39% of them present only once. This CDR3 is built from 15 residues. V lost 1 base and J lost 0, with 7 bases in between. CDR1 is SGHTA, CDR2 FQGNSA, per germline. This clonotype was seen many times. Its antigen is not known. The clonotype originates from an adult man with Graves' hyperthyroidism. The V gene is TRBV7-2, the J gene TRBJ1-5, with no clear D. The sequenced sample consisted of peripheral blood or thyroid tissue (not recorded which). The CDR3 region has the DNA TGTGCCAGCAGCTTAGTAGGGAATAGCAATCAGCCCCAGCATTTT. Encoded protein: CASSLVGNSNQPQHF.